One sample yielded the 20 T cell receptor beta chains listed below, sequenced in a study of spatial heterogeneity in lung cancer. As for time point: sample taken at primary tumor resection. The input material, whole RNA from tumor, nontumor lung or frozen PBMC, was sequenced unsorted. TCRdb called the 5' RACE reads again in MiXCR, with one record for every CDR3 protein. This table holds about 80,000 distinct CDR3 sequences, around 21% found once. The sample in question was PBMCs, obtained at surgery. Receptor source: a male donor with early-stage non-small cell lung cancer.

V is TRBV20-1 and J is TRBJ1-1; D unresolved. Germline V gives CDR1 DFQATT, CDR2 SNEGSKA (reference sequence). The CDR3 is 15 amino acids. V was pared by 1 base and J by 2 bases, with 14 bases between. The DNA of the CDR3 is TGCAGTGCTAGAGCGGGTTCGTCGGTCAACACTGAAGCTTTCTTT. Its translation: CSARAGSSVNTEAFF.

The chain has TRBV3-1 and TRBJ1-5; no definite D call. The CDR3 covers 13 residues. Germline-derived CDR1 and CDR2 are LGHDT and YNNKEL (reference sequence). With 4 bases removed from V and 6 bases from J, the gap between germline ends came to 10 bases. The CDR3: CASSRRGSQPQHF. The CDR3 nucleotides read TGTGCCAGCAGCCGACGGGGAAGTCAGCCCCAGCATTTT.

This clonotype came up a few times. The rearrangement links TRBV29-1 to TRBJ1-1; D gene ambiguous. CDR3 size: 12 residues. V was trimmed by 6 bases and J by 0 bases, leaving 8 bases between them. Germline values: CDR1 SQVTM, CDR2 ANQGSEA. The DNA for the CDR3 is TGCAGCGTGGCGACACTGAACACTGAAGCTTTCTTT. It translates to CSVATLNTEAFF.

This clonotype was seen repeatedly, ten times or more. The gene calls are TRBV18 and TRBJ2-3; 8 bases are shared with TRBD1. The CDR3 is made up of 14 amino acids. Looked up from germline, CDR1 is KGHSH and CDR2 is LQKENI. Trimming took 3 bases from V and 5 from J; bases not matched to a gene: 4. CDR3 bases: TGTGCCAGCTCACCTCGACAGGGGCAAGATACGCAGTATTTT. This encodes CASSPRQGQDTQYF.

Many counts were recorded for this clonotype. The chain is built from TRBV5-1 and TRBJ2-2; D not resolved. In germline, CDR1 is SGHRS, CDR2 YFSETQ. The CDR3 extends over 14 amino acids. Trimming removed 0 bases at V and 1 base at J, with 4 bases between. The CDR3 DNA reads TGCGCCAGCAGCTTGGTTCAGAACACCGGGGAGCTGTTTTTT. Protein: CASSLVQNTGELFF.

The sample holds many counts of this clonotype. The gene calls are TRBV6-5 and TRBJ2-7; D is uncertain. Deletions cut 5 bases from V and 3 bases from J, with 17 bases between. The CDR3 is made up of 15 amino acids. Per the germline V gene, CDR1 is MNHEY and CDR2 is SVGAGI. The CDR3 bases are TGTGCCAGCAGTCGCCCCGGTGCCTACTTCTACGAGCAGTACTTC. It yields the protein CASSRPGAYFYEQYF.

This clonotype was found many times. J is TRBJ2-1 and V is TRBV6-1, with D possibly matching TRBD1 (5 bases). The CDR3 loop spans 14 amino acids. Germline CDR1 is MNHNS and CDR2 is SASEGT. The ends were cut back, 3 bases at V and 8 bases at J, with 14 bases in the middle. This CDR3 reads CASSDGQGIDEQFF. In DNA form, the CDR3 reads TGTGCCAGCAGTGACGGCCAGGGTATCGATGAGCAGTTCTTC.

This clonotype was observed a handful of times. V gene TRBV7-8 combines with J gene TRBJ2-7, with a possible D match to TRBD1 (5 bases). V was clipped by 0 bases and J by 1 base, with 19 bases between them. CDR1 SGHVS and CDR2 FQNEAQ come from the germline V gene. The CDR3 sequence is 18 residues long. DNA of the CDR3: TGTGCCAGCAGCTTAGCGCTAAATGGTATGGGGCAGTCCTACGAGCAGTACTTC. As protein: CASSLALNGMGQSYEQYF.

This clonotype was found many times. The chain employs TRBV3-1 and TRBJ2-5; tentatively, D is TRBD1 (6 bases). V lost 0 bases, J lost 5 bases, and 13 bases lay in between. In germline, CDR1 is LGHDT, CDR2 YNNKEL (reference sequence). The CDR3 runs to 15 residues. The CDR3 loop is CASSQDLGQTETQYF. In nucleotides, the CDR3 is TGTGCCAGCAGCCAAGATCTTGGACAGACGGAGACCCAGTACTTC.

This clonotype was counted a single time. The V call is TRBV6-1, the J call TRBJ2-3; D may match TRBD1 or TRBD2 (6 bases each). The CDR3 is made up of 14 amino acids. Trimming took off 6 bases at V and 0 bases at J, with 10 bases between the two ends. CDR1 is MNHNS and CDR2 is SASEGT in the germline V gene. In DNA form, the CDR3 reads TGTGCCAGCAGCTCGGGGGCTAGCACAGATACGCAGTATTTT. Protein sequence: CASSSGASTDTQYF.

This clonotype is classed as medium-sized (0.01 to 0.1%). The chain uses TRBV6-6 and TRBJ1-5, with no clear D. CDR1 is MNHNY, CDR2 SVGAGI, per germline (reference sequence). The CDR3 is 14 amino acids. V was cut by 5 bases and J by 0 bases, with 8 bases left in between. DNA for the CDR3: TGTGCCAGCAGTCCCGTTGATAGCAATCAGCCCCAGCATTTT. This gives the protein CASSPVDSNQPQHF.

In DNA, the CDR3 is TGCAGCGCCAAACTAGCGGGAGACAGAGATACGCAGTATTTT. Protein product: CSAKLAGDRDTQYF. The chain employs TRBV29-1 and TRBJ2-3; 11 bases match TRBD2. This CDR3 contains 14 residues. V lost 7 bases and J lost 5; bases outside the gene matches: 8. CDR1 is SQVTM and CDR2 is ANQGSEA in the germline V gene.

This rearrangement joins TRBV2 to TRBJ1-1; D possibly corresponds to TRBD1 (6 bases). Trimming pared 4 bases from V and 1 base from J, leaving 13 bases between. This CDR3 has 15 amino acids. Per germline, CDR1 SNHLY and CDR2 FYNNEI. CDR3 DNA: TGTGCCAGCAGTGCACAGGGATCCGAGAACACTGAAGCTTTCTTT. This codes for CASSAQGSENTEAFF.

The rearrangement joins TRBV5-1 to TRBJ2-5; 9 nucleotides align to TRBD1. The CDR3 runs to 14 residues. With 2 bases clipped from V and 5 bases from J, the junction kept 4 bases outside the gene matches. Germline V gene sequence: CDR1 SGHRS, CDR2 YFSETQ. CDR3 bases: TGCGCCAGCAGCTTTACCGGGACAGGGGAGACCCAGTACTTC. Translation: CASSFTGTGETQYF.

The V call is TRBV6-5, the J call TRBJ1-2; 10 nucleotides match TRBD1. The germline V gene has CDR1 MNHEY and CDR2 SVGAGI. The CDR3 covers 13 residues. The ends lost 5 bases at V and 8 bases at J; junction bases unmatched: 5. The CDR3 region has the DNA TGTGCCAGCAGTGGGACAGGGGTGGAAGGCTACACCTTC. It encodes CASSGTGVEGYTF.

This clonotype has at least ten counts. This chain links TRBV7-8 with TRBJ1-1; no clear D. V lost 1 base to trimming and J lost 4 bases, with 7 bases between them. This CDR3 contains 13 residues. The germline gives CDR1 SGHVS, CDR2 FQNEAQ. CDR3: CASSLVPGTEAFF. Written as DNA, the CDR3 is TGTGCCAGCAGCTTAGTCCCGGGCACTGAAGCTTTCTTT.

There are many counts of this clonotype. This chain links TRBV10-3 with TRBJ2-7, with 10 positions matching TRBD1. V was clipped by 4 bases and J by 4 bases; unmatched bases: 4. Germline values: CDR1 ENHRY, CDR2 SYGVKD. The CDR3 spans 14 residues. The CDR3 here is CAISAGTGEYEQYF. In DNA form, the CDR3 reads TGTGCCATCAGTGCCGGGACAGGGGAGTACGAGCAGTACTTC.

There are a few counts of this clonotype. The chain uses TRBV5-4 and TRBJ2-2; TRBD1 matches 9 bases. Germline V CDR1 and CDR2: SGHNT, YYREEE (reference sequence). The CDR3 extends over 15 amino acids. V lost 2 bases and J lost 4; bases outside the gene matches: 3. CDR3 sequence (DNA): TGTGCCAGCAGCTTACAGGGGGCAGGCACCGGGGAGCTGTTTTTT. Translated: CASSLQGAGTGELFF.

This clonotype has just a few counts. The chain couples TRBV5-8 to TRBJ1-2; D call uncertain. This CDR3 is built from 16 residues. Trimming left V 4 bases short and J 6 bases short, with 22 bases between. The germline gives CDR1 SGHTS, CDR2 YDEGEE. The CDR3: CASSPRYMERYDGYTF. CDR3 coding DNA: TGTGCCAGCAGCCCCCGATACATGGAGCGATACGATGGCTACACCTTC. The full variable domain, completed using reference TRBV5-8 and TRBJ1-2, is EAGVTQSPTHLIKTRGQQATLRCSPISGHTSVYWYQQALGLGLQFLLWYDEGEERNRGNFPPRFSGRQFPNYSSELNVNALELEDSALYLCASSPRYMERYDGYTFGSGTRLTVV.

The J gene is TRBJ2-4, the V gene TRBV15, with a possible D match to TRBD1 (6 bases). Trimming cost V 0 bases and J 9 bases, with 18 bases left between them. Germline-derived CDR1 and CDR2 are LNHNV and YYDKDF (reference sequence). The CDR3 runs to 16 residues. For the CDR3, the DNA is TGTGCCACCAGCAGAGAGGTCGACAGGTCCCTGGGCATTCAGTACTTC. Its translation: CATSREVDRSLGIQYF.